A selection of T cell receptor beta chains follows, all from one sample in a study of shared clonotypes between healthy human individuals. Assay: immunoSEQ multiplex PCR; the TCRdb copy retains only in-frame clones and omits some. The profile covers a few hundred thousand clones, with 97% appearing a single time and 0.057% taken by the ten largest. Specimen: naive CD4+ T cells sorted from blood. These receptor sequences come from a woman between 25 and 40 years old in good health. CDR3s include the opening cysteine and the closing phenylalanine or tryptophan.

CDR3 protein	V gene	J gene
CASTHGGFRPQHF	TRBV28	TRBJ1-5
CASSNRGRGRLGNEQFF	TRBV7-9	TRBJ2-1
CASSKLRGTQYF	TRBV21-1	TRBJ2-5
CASSLEWGQRQETQYF	TRBV7-2	TRBJ2-5
CAIRSSGRSTEQFF	TRBV15	TRBJ2-1
CASSRVGYRAAKNIQYF	TRBV4-1	TRBJ2-4
CASSVGGPQSPPEQYF	TRBV9	TRBJ2-7
CASSLGPQETQYF	TRBV7-7	TRBJ2-5
CASRPGQINQPQHF	TRBV28	TRBJ1-5
CASSPGDRGFSGANVLTF	TRBV5-1	TRBJ2-6
CASSGNSGTGAEAFF	TRBV5-1	TRBJ1-1
CASSPRGRGETQYF	TRBV4-1	TRBJ2-5
CASSIEGATGLGYNEQFF	TRBV19	TRBJ2-1
CASSSAGQGGGFSYNEQFF	TRBV7-9	TRBJ2-1
CASSPDQETQYF	TRBV18	TRBJ2-5
CASSPLAGPNTGELFF	TRBV9	TRBJ2-2
CASSPGTSGYNEQFF	TRBV18	TRBJ2-1
CASSLARSTQRRTEAFF	TRBV7-8	TRBJ1-1
CASSLEIARRDTQYF	TRBV5-1	TRBJ2-3
CASSLDSSGNTIYF	TRBV7-7	TRBJ1-3
CASSPMGGFTEAFF	TRBV7-8	TRBJ1-1
CASSVLAGDIDEQFF	TRBV6-4	TRBJ2-1
CASRRGQGNYEQYF	TRBV28	TRBJ2-7
CASSPGTGGIGAFF	TRBV5-1	TRBJ1-1
CASSSHPGQISSYNEQFF	TRBV4-2	TRBJ2-1
CASSLPLAGGYNEQFF	TRBV5-4	TRBJ2-1
CASSMRTSGSYEQYF	TRBV19	TRBJ2-7
CASSPDDRSYEQYF	TRBV18	TRBJ2-7
CASSPTQGRDTGELFF	TRBV18	TRBJ2-2
CASSPTGGGQTQYF	TRBV14	TRBJ2-5